The source of this T cell receptor beta chain is a study of shared clonotypes between healthy human individuals. TCRdb's copy holds only in-frame clones and misses some; the assay was immunoSEQ multiplex PCR. The sample lists about 450,000 clones, roughly 77% occurring once. The germline V gene has CDR1 SGHKS and CDR2 YYEKEE (reference sequence). With 3 bases removed from V and 11 bases from J, the gap between germline ends came to 26 bases. The CDR3 totals 16 residues. The sequence was obtained from a woman aged 40 to 49 in good health. Some clones in this sample may be carry-over from other donors' samples. Sequencing input: PBMCs. The chain employs TRBV5-5 and TRBJ2-5; D possibly corresponds to TRBD1 (7 bases). CDR3 protein: CASSSPWDSTRREQYF. CDR3 nucleotides: TGTGCCAGCAGCTCCCCTTGGGACAGCACAAGGAGGGAGCAGTACTTC. Looking up the rest from reference TRBV5-5 and TRBJ2-5 gives the full variable domain: DAGVTQSPTHLIKTRGQQVTLRCSPISGHKSVSWYQQVLGQGPQFIFQYYEKEERGRGNFPDRFSARQFPNYSSELNVNALLLGDSALYLCASSSPWDSTRREQYFGPGTRLLVL.